The 5 T cell receptor beta chains presented below share a single source sample, sequenced in a study of Ad26.COV2.S vaccination and SARS-CoV-2 variants. Treatment given: some 19 received Ad26.COV2.S at low or high dose, single or two shots; 5 received placebo; per-sample allocation not given. Sampling was performed 63 days after the first vaccine or placebo injection. Produced via immunoSEQ multiplex PCR; TCRdb's table is partial and in-frame only. The sample has around 450,000 clones, about 89% seen once. The specimen was peripheral blood, collected in a trial of Ad26.COV2.S vaccine versus placebo. These receptors all come from a person between 18 and 60 years old who received the Ad26.COV2.S COVID-19 vaccine or a placebo.

This chain connects TRBV4-1 to TRBJ1-2, with 8 bases identical to TRBD1. J lost 5 bases, V lost 4 bases, and 9 bases had no gene match. In germline, CDR1 is MGHRA, CDR2 YSYEKL. The CDR3 spans 15 residues. In DNA form, the CDR3 reads TGCGCCAGCAGCCGAGGACCAGGGGGCAGTTATGGCTACACCTTC. It translates to CASSRGPGGSYGYTF.

V and J are TRBV2 and TRBJ1-5, with D unresolved. Trimming shortened V by 8 bases and J by 2 bases, and 10 bases separated the two germline ends. The CDR3 runs 13 residues. CDR1 is SNHLY and CDR2 is FYNNEI in the germline V gene. The CDR3 bases are TGTGCCAGCCAGGACGTAGGCAATCAGCCCCAGCATTTT. Protein: CASQDVGNQPQHF.

Concerning this clone: The junction shows a germline mismatch at one end, possibly a read error. The chain employs TRBV7-7 and TRBJ2-1; tentative D call: TRBD2 (7 bases). The CDR3 has 14 residues. Germline CDR1 is SSHAT and CDR2 is FNYEAQ (reference sequence). The CDR3 region has the DNA TGTGCTAGCAGTCCCGGGGGGCCTTACAATGAGCAGTTCTTC. It yields the protein CASSPGGPYNEQFF.

The rearrangement joins TRBV7-9 to TRBJ2-2; a possible D gene is TRBD2 (6 bases). V gave up 4 bases and J gave up 5 bases, with 17 bases separating them. The CDR3 length is 16 residues. CDR1 and CDR2 from the germline V gene are SEHNR and FQNEAQ (reference sequence). The CDR3 is CASSSKAGGWTGELFF. The CDR3 DNA reads TGTGCCAGCAGCTCCAAGGCCGGGGGTTGGACCGGGGAGCTGTTTTTT.

This chain connects TRBV7-2 to TRBJ2-3, with D unresolved. Germline values: CDR1 SGHTA, CDR2 FQGNSA. Trimming removed 1 base from V and 7 bases from J, with 15 bases in between. The CDR3 contains 15 residues. This chain's CDR3 is CASSLGGPVSNTQYF. Here the CDR3 DNA reads TGTGCCAGCAGCTTAGGTGGCCCGGTCTCAAATACGCAGTATTTT.